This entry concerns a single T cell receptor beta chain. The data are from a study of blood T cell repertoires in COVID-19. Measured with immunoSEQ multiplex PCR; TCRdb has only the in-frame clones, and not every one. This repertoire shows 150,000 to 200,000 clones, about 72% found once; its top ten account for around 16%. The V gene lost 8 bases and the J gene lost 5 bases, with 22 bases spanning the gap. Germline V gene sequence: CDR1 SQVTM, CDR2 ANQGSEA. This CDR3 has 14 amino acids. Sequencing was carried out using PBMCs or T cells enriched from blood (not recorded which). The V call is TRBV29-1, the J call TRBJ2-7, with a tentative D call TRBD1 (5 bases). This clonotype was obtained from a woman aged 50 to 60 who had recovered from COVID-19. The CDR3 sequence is CSTIVAGYRDEQYF. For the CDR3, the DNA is TGCAGCACCATCGTTGCAGGGTATAGGGACGAGCAGTACTTC.